This TCR beta chain was recovered during a study of shared clonotypes between healthy human individuals. Donors were Caucasian adults residing in Nashville, Tennessee, USA. As processed by the authors: Junction-only sequences without quality scores came from ImmunoSEQ, so filtering differed. Data came from immunoSEQ multiplex PCR; TCRdb stores just in-frame clones and leaves some out. Clone size and the V and J calls come from that table; the DNA yielded D and trimming. Of millions of clones detected, more than 80% appear once; the ten largest clones hold 0.39%. The germline V and J ends were trimmed by 5 bases and 8 bases, with 18 bases remaining between them. This CDR3 spans 14 amino acids. Germline values: CDR1 SEHNR, CDR2 FQNEAQ (reference sequence).

The clonotype originates from a man between 18 and 29 years old in good health. Some clones in this sample may be carry-over from other donors' samples. The chain combines TRBV7-9 with TRBJ1-2; weak D call: TRBD1 (5 bases). The sequenced material came from naive CD4+ T cells from PBMCs. The subset is: CD45RA+ positively selected. Written as DNA, the CDR3 is TGTGCCAGCAGCCTGAACGCTGGGGCGGGCGGCTACACCTTC. This encodes CASSLNAGAGGYTF. Using reference TRBV7-9 and TRBJ1-2 for the parts outside the CDR3, the full variable domain is DTGVSQNPRHKITKRGQNVTFRCDPISEHNRLYWYRQTLGQGPEFLTYFQNEAQLEKSRLLSDRFSAERPKGSFSTLEIQRTEQGDSAMYLCASSLNAGAGGYTFGSGTRLTVV.